This is a list of T cell receptor beta chains from one sample in a study of PD-1 blockade in classical Hodgkin lymphoma. Only in-frame clones appear in the TCRdb table, and some are missing; sequencing was by immunoSEQ multiplex PCR. The repertoire holds 95,000 to 100,000 clones, with roughly 90% as singletons. Specimen: peripheral blood mononuclear cells (PBMCs), collected before the second cycle of nivolumab. The receptors were sampled from a human donor with classical Hodgkin lymphoma. The CDR3 runs from the conserved cysteine through the conserved F or W. Each record gives: J gene, clone size, V gene, CDR3 protein. Part of the rows lack a size; the others show once, few, many or a class for expanded clones.

J gene: TRBJ2-5
clone size: NA
V gene: TRBV11-2
CDR3 protein: CASSLGWGGLETQYF

J gene: TRBJ1-1
clone size: few
V gene: TRBV30
CDR3 protein: CAWSRGLEGEAFF

J gene: TRBJ2-7
clone size: NA
V gene: TRBV5-1
CDR3 protein: CASRGARYEQYF

J gene: TRBJ2-5
clone size: NA
V gene: TRBV30
CDR3 protein: CAWSMGVVQETQYF

J gene: TRBJ1-2
clone size: NA
V gene: TRBV28
CDR3 protein: CASSYHVGGGGNYGYTF

J gene: TRBJ2-2
clone size: NA
V gene: TRBV7-9
CDR3 protein: CASSPAGAPNTGELFF

J gene: TRBJ2-3
clone size: NA
V gene: TRBV5-4
CDR3 protein: CASSTGLAGDTDTQYF

J gene: TRBJ2-1
clone size: NA
V gene: TRBV29-1
CDR3 protein: CSAGQGVVNEQFF

J gene: TRBJ2-3
clone size: NA
V gene: TRBV5-4
CDR3 protein: CASSFPRADTQYF

J gene: TRBJ2-1
clone size: NA
V gene: TRBV4-3
CDR3 protein: CASSPRAGVYEQFF

J gene: TRBJ2-1
clone size: NA
V gene: TRBV5-8
CDR3 protein: CASSRLLGTITYNEQFF

J gene: TRBJ1-1
clone size: NA
V gene: TRBV27
CDR3 protein: CASSLGAGRAFF

J gene: TRBJ2-1
clone size: once
V gene: TRBV5-1
CDR3 protein: CASSLQGSSYNEQFF